In its sample, the clone carrying this TCR beta chain was seen a few times. TCR beta CDR3 regions were amplified from RNA. First-round RT-PCR targeting the TCR CDR3 was performed with the HTBI primer set. MiXCR, applied by TCRdb to the multiplex PCR reads, yields one record per CDR3 protein. The table has around 600,000 distinct CDR3 sequences, around 13% seen once. This sample stems from a study of T cells in Graves' hyperthyroidism and ophthalmopathy. Germline lookup yields CDR1 KGHDR and CDR2 SFDVKD. The CDR3 loop spans 15 amino acids. V was clipped by 5 bases and J by 3 bases; unmatched bases: 3. This rearrangement joins TRBV24-1 to TRBJ2-1, with 10 positions matching TRBD1. The TCR originated in a woman aged 50 to 65 with Graves' ophthalmopathy. Sequenced: blood. The DNA of the CDR3 is TGTGCCACCAGTGGGACAGGGGGAGTCTACAATGAGCAGTTCTTC. Amino acids: CATSGTGGVYNEQFF.